Listed here is a single T cell receptor (beta chain). Its antigen is undetermined. Sequencing was performed with immunoSEQ multiplex PCR; in TCRdb, only in-frame clones are kept and a portion is missing. Of tens of thousands of clones listed, about 83% are singletons. The source of the sample is a study of OX40 agonist ivuxolimab in advanced cancers. As for the study in general: With a range of 23 to 79, age averaged approximately 54 years, and 65% to 85% were male. Partial responses, seen in three patients, involved one hepatocellular carcinoma and two cutaneous melanomas.

Whole-study findings and limits: Partial responders at 0.1-3.0 mg/kg had among the lowest clonal expansion. Researchers did not establish what antigens the expanded peripheral T cells target.

Per the germline V gene, CDR1 is MNHEY and CDR2 is SMNVEV (reference sequence). There are 17 residues in the CDR3. V lost 0 bases, J lost 5 bases, and 20 bases lay in between. The chain carries TRBV27 and TRBJ2-7, with D possibly matching TRBD2 (6 bases). The sample in question was CD4+ or CD8+ T cells sorted from blood, obtained in a trial of the OX40 agonist ivuxolimab. The receptor was isolated from an adult with an advanced solid tumor such as melanoma, head and neck, liver or kidney cancer. The CDR3 nucleotides are TGTGCCAGCAGTTTATCCCCTCGCGGGGTTCAAGGGAACGAGCAGTACTTC. Its protein product is CASSLSPRGVQGNEQYF.